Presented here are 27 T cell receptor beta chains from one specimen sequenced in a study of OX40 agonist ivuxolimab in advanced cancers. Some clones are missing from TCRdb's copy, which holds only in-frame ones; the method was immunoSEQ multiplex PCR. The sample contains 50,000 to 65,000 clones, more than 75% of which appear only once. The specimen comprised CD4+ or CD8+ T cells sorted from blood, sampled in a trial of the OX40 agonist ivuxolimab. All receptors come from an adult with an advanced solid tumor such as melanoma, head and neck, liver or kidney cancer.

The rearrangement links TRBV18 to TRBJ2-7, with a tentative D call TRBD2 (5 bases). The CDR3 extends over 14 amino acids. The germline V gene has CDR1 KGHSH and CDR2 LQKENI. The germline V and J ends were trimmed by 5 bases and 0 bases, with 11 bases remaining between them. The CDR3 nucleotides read TGTGCCAGCTCAATAAACCGGGACTCCTACGAGCAGTACTTC. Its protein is CASSINRDSYEQYF.

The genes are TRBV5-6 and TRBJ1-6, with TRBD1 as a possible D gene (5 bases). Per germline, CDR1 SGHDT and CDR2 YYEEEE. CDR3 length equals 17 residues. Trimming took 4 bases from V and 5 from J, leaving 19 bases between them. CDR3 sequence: CASSPDYGTRDNSPLHF. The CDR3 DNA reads TGTGCCAGCAGCCCAGACTACGGGACGAGGGATAATTCACCCCTCCACTTT.

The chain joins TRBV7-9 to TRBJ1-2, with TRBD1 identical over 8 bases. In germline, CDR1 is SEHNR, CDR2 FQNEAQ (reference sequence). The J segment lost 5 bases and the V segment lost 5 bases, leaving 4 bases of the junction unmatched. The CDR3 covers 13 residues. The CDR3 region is CASSPDRAYGYTF. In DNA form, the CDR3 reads TGTGCCAGCAGCCCGGACAGGGCTTATGGCTACACCTTC.

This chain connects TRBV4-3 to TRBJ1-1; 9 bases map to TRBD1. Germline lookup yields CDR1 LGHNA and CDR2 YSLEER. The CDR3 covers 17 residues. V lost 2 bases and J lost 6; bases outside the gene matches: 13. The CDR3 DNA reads TGCGCCAGCAGCCAACCGCCCGACGGACAGGGGATAGCTGAAGCTTTCTTT. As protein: CASSQPPDGQGIAEAFF.

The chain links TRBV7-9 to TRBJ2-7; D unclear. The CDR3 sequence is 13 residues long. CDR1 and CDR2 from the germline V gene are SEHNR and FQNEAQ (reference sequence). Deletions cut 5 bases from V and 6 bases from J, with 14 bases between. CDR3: CASSLDPVGEQYF. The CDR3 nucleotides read TGTGCCAGCAGCCTGGACCCAGTGGGCGAGCAGTACTTC.

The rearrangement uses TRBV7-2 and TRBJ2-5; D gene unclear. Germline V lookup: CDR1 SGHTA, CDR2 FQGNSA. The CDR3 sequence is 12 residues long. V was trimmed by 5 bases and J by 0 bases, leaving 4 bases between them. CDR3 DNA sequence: TGTGCCAGCAGCGCGTACCAAGAGACCCAGTACTTC. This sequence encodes CASSAYQETQYF.

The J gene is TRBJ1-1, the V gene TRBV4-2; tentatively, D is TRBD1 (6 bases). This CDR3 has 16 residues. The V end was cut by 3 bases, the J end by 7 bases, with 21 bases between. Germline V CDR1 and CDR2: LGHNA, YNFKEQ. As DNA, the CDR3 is TGTGCCAGCAGCCACGGCACGCCACAGGGAAGGGTTGAAGCTTTCTTT. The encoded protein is CASSHGTPQGRVEAFF.

The CDR3 coding sequence is TGTGCCAGCAGCTCGCCGGGACAAAGGCCCGAAAAACTGTTTTTT. Its translation: CASSSPGQRPEKLFF. V and J are TRBV7-9 and TRBJ1-4; tentative D call: TRBD1 (6 bases). CDR1 and CDR2 (germline): SEHNR, FQNEAQ (reference sequence). This CDR3 spans 15 amino acids. V was clipped by 4 bases and J by 8 bases, with 17 bases between them.

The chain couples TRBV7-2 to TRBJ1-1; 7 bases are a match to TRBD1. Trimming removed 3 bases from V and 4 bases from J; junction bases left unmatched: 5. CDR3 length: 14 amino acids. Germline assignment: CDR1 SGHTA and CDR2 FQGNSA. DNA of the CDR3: TGTGCCAGCAGCTTCCAGACAGGGCGCACTGAAGCTTTCTTT. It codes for CASSFQTGRTEAFF.

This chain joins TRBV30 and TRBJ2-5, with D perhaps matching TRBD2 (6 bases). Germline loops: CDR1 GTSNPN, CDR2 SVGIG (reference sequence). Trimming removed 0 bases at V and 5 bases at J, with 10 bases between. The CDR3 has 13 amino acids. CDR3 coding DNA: TGTGCCTGGAGTGTACGAGGGAGGGAGACCCAGTACTTC. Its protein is CAWSVRGRETQYF.

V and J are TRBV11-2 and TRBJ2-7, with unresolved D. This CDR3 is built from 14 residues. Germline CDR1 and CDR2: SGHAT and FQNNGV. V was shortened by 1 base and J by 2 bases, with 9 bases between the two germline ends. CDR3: CASSLVDGPYEQYF. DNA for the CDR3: TGTGCCAGCAGCTTAGTGGACGGGCCCTACGAGCAGTACTTC.

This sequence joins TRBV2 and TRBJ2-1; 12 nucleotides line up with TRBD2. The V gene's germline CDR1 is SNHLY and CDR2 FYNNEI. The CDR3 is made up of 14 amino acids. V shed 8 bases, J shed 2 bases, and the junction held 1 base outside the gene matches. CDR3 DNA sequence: TGTGCCAGCCGACTAGCGGGGGCCTACAATGAGCAGTTCTTC. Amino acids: CASRLAGAYNEQFF.

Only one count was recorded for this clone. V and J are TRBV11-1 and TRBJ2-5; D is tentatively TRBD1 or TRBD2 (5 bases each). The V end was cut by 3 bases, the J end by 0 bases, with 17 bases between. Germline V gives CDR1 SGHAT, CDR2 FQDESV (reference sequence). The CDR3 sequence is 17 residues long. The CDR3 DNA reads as TGTGCCAGCAGCTTTATCGGGGCTCTAAGTTACCAAGAGACCCAGTACTTC. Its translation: CASSFIGALSYQETQYF.

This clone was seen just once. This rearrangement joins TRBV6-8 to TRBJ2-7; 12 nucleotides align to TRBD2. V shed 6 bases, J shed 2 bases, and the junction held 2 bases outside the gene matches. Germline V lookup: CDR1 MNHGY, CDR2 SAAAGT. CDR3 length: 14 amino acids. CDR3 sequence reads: CASRWTSGAYEQYF. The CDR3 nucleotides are TGTGCCAGCAGGTGGACTAGCGGGGCCTACGAGCAGTACTTC.

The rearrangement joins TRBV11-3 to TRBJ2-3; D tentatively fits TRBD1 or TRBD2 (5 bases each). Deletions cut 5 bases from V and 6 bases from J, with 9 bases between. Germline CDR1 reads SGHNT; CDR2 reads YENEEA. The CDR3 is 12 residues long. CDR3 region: CASSGGGDTQYF. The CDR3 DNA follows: TGTGCCAGCAGCGGTGGGGGTGATACGCAGTATTTT.

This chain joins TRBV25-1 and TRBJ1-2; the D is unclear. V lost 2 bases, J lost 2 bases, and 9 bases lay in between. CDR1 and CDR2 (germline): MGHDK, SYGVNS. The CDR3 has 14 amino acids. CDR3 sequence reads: CASSELAVNYGYTF. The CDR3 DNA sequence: TGTGCCAGCAGTGAACTCGCAGTCAACTATGGCTACACCTTC.

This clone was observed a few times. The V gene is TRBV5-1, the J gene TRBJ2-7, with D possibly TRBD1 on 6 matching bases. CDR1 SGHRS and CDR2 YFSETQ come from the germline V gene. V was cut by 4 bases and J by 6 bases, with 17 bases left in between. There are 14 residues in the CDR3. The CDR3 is CASSPSQGLGEQYF. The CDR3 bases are TGCGCCAGCAGCCCTTCGCAGGGGTTAGGCGAGCAGTACTTC.

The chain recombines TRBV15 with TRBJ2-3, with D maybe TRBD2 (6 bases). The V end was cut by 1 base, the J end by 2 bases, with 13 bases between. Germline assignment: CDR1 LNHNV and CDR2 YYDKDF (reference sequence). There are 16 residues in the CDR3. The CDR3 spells CATSRGGDHHTDTQYF. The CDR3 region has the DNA TGTGCCACCAGCAGAGGCGGGGACCATCACACAGATACGCAGTATTTT.

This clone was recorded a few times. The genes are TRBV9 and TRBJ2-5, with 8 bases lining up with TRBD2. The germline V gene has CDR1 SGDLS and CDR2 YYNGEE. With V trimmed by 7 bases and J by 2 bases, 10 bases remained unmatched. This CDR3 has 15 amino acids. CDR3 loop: CASGSLAGPQETQYF. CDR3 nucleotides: TGTGCCAGCGGGAGTTTAGCGGGGCCACAAGAGACCCAGTACTTC.

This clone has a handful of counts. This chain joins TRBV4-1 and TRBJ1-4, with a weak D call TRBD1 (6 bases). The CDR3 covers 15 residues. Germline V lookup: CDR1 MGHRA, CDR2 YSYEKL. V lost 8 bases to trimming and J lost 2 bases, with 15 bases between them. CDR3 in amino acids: CASQDVGQTNEKLFF. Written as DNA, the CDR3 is TGCGCCAGCCAAGATGTAGGACAGACTAATGAAAAACTGTTTTTT.

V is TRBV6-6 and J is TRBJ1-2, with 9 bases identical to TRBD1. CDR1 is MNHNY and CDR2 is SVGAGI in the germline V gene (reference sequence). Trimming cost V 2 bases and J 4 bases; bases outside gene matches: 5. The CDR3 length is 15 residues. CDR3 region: CASSYGTGIAYGYTF. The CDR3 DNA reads TGTGCCAGCAGTTACGGGACAGGGATCGCCTATGGCTACACCTTC.

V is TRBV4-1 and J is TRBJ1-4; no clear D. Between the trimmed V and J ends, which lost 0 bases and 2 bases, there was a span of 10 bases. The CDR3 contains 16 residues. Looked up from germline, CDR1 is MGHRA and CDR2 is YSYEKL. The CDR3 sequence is CASSQERWSTNEKLFF. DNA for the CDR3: TGCGCCAGCAGCCAAGAGAGGTGGAGCACTAATGAAAAACTGTTTTTT.

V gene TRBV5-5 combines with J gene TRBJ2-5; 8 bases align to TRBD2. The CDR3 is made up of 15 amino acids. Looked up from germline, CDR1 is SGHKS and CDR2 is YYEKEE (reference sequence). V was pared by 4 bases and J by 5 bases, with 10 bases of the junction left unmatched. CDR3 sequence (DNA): TGTGCCAGCAGCCCGGGGGGGCGGCTGGCGGAGACCCAGTACTTC. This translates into CASSPGGRLAETQYF.

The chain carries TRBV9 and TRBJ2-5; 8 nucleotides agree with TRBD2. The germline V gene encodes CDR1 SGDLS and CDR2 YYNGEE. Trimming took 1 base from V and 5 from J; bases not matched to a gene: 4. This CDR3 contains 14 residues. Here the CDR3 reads CASSVQSGSETQYF. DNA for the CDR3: TGTGCCAGCAGCGTACAAAGCGGGAGTGAGACCCAGTACTTC.

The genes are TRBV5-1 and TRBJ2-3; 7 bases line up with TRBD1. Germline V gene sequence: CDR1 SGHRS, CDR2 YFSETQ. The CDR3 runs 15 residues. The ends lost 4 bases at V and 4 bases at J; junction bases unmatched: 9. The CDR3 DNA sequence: TGCGCCAGCAGCAATCGACAGGGTGATCCAGATACGCAGTATTTT. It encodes CASSNRQGDPDTQYF.

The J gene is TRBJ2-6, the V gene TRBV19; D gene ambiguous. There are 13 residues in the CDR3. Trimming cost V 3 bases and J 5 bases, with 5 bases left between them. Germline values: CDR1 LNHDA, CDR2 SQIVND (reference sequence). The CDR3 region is CASSITRANVLTF. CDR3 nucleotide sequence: TGTGCCAGTAGTATTACCCGGGCCAACGTCCTGACTTTC.

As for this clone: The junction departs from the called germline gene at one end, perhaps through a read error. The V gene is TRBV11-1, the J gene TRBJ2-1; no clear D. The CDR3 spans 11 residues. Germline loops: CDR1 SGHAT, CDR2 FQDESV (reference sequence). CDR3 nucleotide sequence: TGTGCCAGCAGCCATGATGGGGTATTCGTCTTC. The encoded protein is CASSHDGVFVF.